Listed below are T cell receptor beta chains from one sample, sequenced in a study of shared clonotypes between healthy human individuals. This table comes from immunoSEQ multiplex PCR, and its TCRdb copy is limited to in-frame clones, with some not included. The profile shows roughly 200,000 clones, approximately 60% of them singletons. Sequences were obtained from memory CD4+ T cells sorted from blood. The receptors were sampled from a man aged 25 to 40 in good health. Both conserved end residues are part of each CDR3. Each record gives: D gene, V gene, clone size, J gene, CDR3 protein, CDR3 DNA. The D gene is left open where the match is weak. Some rows have no size entry. The others give once, few or many, or a class for an expanded clone.

D gene: -; V gene: TRBV5-4; clone size: -; J gene: TRBJ2-7; CDR3 protein: CASSGGLSYEQYF; CDR3 DNA: TGTGCCAGCAGCGGGGGACTGTCCTACGAGCAGTACTTC
D gene: -; V gene: TRBV9; clone size: few; J gene: TRBJ2-3; CDR3 protein: CASSVGGRPSDTQYF; CDR3 DNA: TGTGCCAGCAGCGTAGGAGGACGTCCATCAGATACGCAGTATTTT
D gene: -; V gene: TRBV27; clone size: -; J gene: TRBJ2-6; CDR3 protein: CASSFWIASGANVLTF; CDR3 DNA: TGTGCCAGCAGTTTTTGGATCGCCTCTGGGGCCAACGTCCTGACTTTC
D gene: -; V gene: TRBV2; clone size: few; J gene: TRBJ2-7; CDR3 protein: CASSSGTVSSYEQYF; CDR3 DNA: TGTGCCAGCAGTTCCGGGACCGTGAGCTCCTACGAGCAGTACTTC
D gene: -; V gene: TRBV2; clone size: -; J gene: TRBJ1-2; CDR3 protein: CASSGLSRGYTF; CDR3 DNA: TGTGCCAGCAGTGGTCTCAGTCGGGGCTACACCTTC
D gene: TRBD2; V gene: TRBV11-2; clone size: many; J gene: TRBJ2-3; CDR3 protein: CASSLGAGGGWGTDTQYF; CDR3 DNA: TGTGCCAGCAGCTTAGGAGCGGGAGGGGGATGGGGCACAGATACGCAGTATTTT
D gene: -; V gene: TRBV11-2; clone size: -; J gene: TRBJ2-1; CDR3 protein: CASSSDVYNEQFF; CDR3 DNA: TGTGCCAGCAGCTCCGACGTGTACAATGAGCAGTTCTTC
D gene: TRBD1; V gene: TRBV5-1; clone size: -; J gene: TRBJ1-3; CDR3 protein: CASSLAGDRGNTIYF; CDR3 DNA: TGCGCCAGCAGCTTGGCCGGGGACAGGGGGAACACCATATATTTT
D gene: -; V gene: TRBV2; clone size: -; J gene: TRBJ2-7; CDR3 protein: CASRQRTGQEGEQYF; CDR3 DNA: TGTGCCAGCAGACAGAGGACAGGCCAGGAGGGCGAGCAGTACTTC
D gene: -; V gene: TRBV2; clone size: -; J gene: TRBJ2-1; CDR3 protein: CASNNYGSYNEQFF; CDR3 DNA: TGTGCCAGCAATAACTATGGCTCCTACAATGAGCAGTTCTTC
D gene: TRBD1; V gene: TRBV27; clone size: -; J gene: TRBJ2-1; CDR3 protein: CASSAGTGGVVYNEQFF; CDR3 DNA: TGTGCCAGCAGTGCCGGGACAGGGGGCGTCGTTTACAATGAGCAGTTCTTC
D gene: -; V gene: TRBV28; clone size: -; J gene: TRBJ2-7; CDR3 protein: CASSLWQSQQYF; CDR3 DNA: TGTGCCAGCAGTTTATGGCAGTCCCAGCAGTACTTC